The rows below give T cell receptor beta chains drawn from one sample of a study of radiotherapy plus CTLA-4 blockade in lung cancer. TCRdb's table, derived via immunoSEQ multiplex PCR, lists solely in-frame clones and lacks some. This sample yields about 120,000 clones, of which about 90% are seen a single time; roughly 7% belongs to the top ten. The input for sequencing was peripheral blood, taken from a patient treated with radiotherapy plus ipilimumab. These receptors originate from a human donor with non-small cell lung cancer that progressed on radiotherapy plus ipilimumab. Both conserved end residues are trimmed from each CDR3.

>TRBJ2-1|TRBV5-1
ASSSMGNEQF
>TRBJ1-3|TRBV19
ASSIGGSGNTIY
>TRBJ2-7|TRBV19
ASSITIRFYEQY
>TRBJ2-3|TRBV7-9
ASSVSGLNTDTQY
>TRBJ1-1|TRBV2
ASSEGWGPNTEAF
>TRBJ2-3|TRBV10-3
AINSGAADTQY
>TRBJ2-5|TRBV18
ASSLGPSAAQY
>TRBJ2-2|TRBV6-1
ASSEGTVNTGELF
>TRBJ2-7|TRBV5-6
ASSPTGTYEQY
>TRBJ1-1|TRBV5-1
ASGPDRASTEAF
>TRBJ1-2|TRBV19
ASSIGGGTLYGYT
>TRBJ2-2|TRBV12-5
ASGPRDRGTGELF
>TRBJ1-4|TRBV2
ASLMGAPNEKLF
>TRBJ2-4|TRBV10-2
ASRAGPMENIQY
>TRBJ2-1|TRBV5-4
ASSRLAEYNEQF
>TRBJ2-3|TRBV5-1
ASSQDRDRQY
>TRBJ2-1|TRBV5-4
ASSPWTGDAEQF
>TRBJ1-1|TRBV5-4
ASSRPGVVSTEAF
>TRBJ2-3|TRBV9
ASSVASGSDTQY
>TRBJ2-2|TRBV7-3
ASSLNRDNTGELF
>TRBJ2-5|TRBV10-3
AISATSGIGEETQY
>TRBJ2-5|TRBV23-1
ARTTGVQETQY
>TRBJ2-1|TRBV6-1
ASSEARDRVL
>TRBJ2-5|TRBV7-9
ASSGGQGFQETQY
>TRBJ1-2|TRBV6-1
ASIKEWGVGGYT
>TRBJ1-2|TRBV7-8
ASSLEGANYGYT
>TRBJ2-7|TRBV5-1
ASSLVREGPREQY
>TRBJ2-3|TRBV9
ASSRRWDTQY
>TRBJ1-3|TRBV6-1
ASSPLTGSGNTIY
>TRBJ2-7|TRBV19
ASSIRDRGSEEWYEQY
>TRBJ2-7|TRBV19
ASSPGLAGGSTYEQY
>TRBJ2-2|TRBV9
ASSVRGQGNTGELF
>TRBJ2-1|TRBV6-1
ASSMDRVLDEQF
>TRBJ2-5|TRBV6-1
ASSASRRGDQETQY
>TRBJ1-1|TRBV5-1
ASSLGQSAEAF
>TRBJ2-5|TRBV29-1
SVEAGEETQY
>TRBJ2-7|TRBV7-8
ASSLRGRGIAMGAYEQY
>TRBJ2-5|TRBV6-1
ASSEAGILGTQY
>TRBJ2-2|TRBV6-6
ATAGTTIDGELF
>TRBJ2-5|TRBV27
ASSPIGEETQY
>TRBJ2-5|TRBV5-1
ASSPGWH
>TRBJ2-7|TRBV6-1
ASSEGSGSSYEQY
>TRBJ2-3|TRBV5-1
ASRLRRESPDTQY
>TRBJ2-4|TRBV4-1
ASSQHWTSAKNIQY
>TRBJ2-1|TRBV15
ATSRDGLAGNEQF
>TRBJ2-7|TRBV9
ASSVADGTYEQY
>TRBJ1-2|TRBV19
ASSGTGGYT
>TRBJ2-5|TRBV5-1
ASSLTSGRGRETQY
>TRBJ2-7|TRBV2
ASSPTSGDYEQY
>TRBJ2-1|TRBV6-5
ASSYGLANNEQF
>TRBJ2-3|TRBV5-1
ASSSQGARDTQY
>TRBJ1-5|TRBV9
ASSVGGGGQPQH
>TRBJ1-1|TRBV19
ASSTGGGVAEAF
>TRBJ1-5|TRBV7-9
ASSYPPGQLSNQPQH
>TRBJ2-1|TRBV2
ASKEGGPNNEQF